Sequencing of this T cell receptor (beta chain) was carried out in a study of PD-1 blockade in classical Hodgkin lymphoma. The repertoire was sequenced with immunoSEQ multiplex PCR; TCRdb's copy has only in-frame clones and lacks some. The repertoire holds 100,000 or so clones, with 93% as singletons. The time point was: cycle 4 day 1 (C4D1), after 5 to 7 weeks of nivolumab. Autologous stem cell transplantation was followed by relapse in every patient, and brentuximab vedotin exposure varied. Losses at the gene ends were 8 bases for V and 0 bases for J; bases not matched to a gene: 3. The CDR3 loop spans 12 amino acids. The germline V gene encodes CDR1 GTSNPN and CDR2 SVGIG (reference sequence).

The source material was peripheral blood mononuclear cells (PBMCs), sampled before the fourth cycle of nivolumab. The chain joins TRBV30 to TRBJ1-2, with TRBD1 matching 7 bases. The origin of this receptor is a human donor with classical Hodgkin lymphoma. In DNA form, the CDR3 reads TGTGCCGGGACAGTAACTAACTATGGCTACACCTTC. It specifies CAGTVTNYGYTF.